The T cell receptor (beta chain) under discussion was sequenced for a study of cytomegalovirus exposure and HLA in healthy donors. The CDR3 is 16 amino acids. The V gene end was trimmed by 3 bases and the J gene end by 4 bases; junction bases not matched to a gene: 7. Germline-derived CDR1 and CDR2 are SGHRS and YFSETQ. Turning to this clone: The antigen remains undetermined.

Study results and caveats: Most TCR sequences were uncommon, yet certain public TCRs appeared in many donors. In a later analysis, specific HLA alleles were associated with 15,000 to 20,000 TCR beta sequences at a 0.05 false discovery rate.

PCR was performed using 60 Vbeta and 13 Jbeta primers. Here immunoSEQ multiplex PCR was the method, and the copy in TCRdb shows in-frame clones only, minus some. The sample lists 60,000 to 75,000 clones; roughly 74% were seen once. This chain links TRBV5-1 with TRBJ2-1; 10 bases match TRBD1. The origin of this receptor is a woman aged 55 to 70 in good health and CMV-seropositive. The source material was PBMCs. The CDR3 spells CASSSGQGEPYNEQFF. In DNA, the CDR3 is TGCGCCAGCAGCTCCGGACAGGGGGAACCATACAATGAGCAGTTCTTC.